The clone carrying this T cell receptor beta chain was observed many times. What it binds is unknown. The data originate from a study of T-cell reconstitution after alpha-beta-depleted transplantation in children. Study-level findings and limits: It was reported that alpha-beta T cells came from several hundred expanded graft clones (about two months after transplant). From newly produced T cells came most of the T-cell counts and diversity one year after transplant.

The CDR3 is made up of 12 amino acids. Germline loops: CDR1 DFQATT, CDR2 SNEGSKA (reference sequence). V trimming: 3 bases; J trimming: 9 bases; junction bases outside the gene matches: 0. The TCRbeta library incorporated unique molecular identifiers. TCRdb re-called the PCR reads with MiXCR, one entry per CDR3 protein. The data contain 95,000 to 120,000 distinct CDR3 sequences, 6.4% of them singletons. The starting material was PBMCs, mostly from graft donor cells, obtained 360 days after TCRalphabeta/CD19-depleted stem cell transplant. This chain joins TRBV20-1 and TRBJ1-6, with 9 bases aligning to TRBD1. This TCR derives from a male patient aged 2-10 years who had a stem cell transplant for acute lymphoblastic leukemia, so the T cells may come from the graft donor. The CDR3: CSARDRGSPLHF. The CDR3 region has the DNA TGCAGTGCTAGGGACAGGGGTTCACCCCTCCACTTT.